Listed below are T cell receptor beta chains from one sample, sequenced in a study of human T cells and chemical hapten exposure. TCRdb reanalysed the RACE reads using MiXCR and keeps one entry per CDR3 protein. The repertoire has about 87,000 distinct CDR3 sequences, around 9.6% of them found once; the top ten carry approximately 3.8%. Specimen: whole blood, collected in connection with sensitization to the hapten diphenylcyclopropenone (DPC). The receptors stem from a woman aged 40 to 50 with alopecia areata. Some clones in this sample may be carry-over from other donors' samples. Both conserved end residues are part of each CDR3. The order of the fields is clone size, D gene, V gene, J gene, CDR3 protein, CDR3 DNA. A D gene is named only where the DNA matches it firmly. Part of the rows lack a size; the others show once, few, many or a class for expanded clones.

clone size: NA; D gene: TRBD2; V gene: TRBV11-2; J gene: TRBJ2-2; CDR3 protein: CASRSPPGLAGGNTGELFF; CDR3 DNA: TGTGCCAGCAGGTCTCCCCCGGGACTAGCGGGGGGGAACACCGGGGAGCTGTTTTTT
clone size: few; D gene: NA; V gene: TRBV5-1; J gene: TRBJ1-3; CDR3 protein: CASSGGDANTIYF; CDR3 DNA: TGCGCCAGCAGCGGCGGGGATGCAAACACCATATATTTT
clone size: many; D gene: NA; V gene: TRBV6-6; J gene: TRBJ1-2; CDR3 protein: CASSYQTGSGGYTF; CDR3 DNA: TGTGCCAGCAGTTACCAGACAGGAAGCGGTGGCTACACCTTC
clone size: many; D gene: NA; V gene: TRBV6-2/TRBV6-3; J gene: TRBJ2-3; CDR3 protein: CASSKTLQGSNYYTDTQYF; CDR3 DNA: TGTGCCAGCAGTAAAACCCTGCAGGGATCGAACTATTACACAGATACGCAGTATTTT
clone size: many; D gene: NA; V gene: TRBV11-2; J gene: TRBJ2-7; CDR3 protein: CASSRGWQSYEQYF; CDR3 DNA: TGTGCCAGCAGCAGGGGGTGGCAATCCTACGAGCAGTACTTC
clone size: few; D gene: NA; V gene: TRBV27; J gene: TRBJ1-4; CDR3 protein: CAEGEKLFF; CDR3 DNA: TGTGCCGAGGGAGAAAAACTGTTTTTT
clone size: few; D gene: NA; V gene: TRBV4-2; J gene: TRBJ1-5; CDR3 protein: CASSQEAGPGQPQHF; CDR3 DNA: TGTGCCAGCAGCCAAGAGGCCGGGCCGGGTCAGCCCCAGCATTTT
clone size: many; D gene: TRBD2; V gene: TRBV5-1; J gene: TRBJ2-2; CDR3 protein: CASSWGTTQNTGELFF; CDR3 DNA: TGCGCCAGCAGCTGGGGGACTACCCAGAACACCGGGGAGCTGTTTTTT
clone size: few; D gene: TRBD1; V gene: TRBV20-1; J gene: TRBJ1-3; CDR3 protein: CSALNRGGGNTIYF; CDR3 DNA: TGCAGTGCTCTCAACAGGGGGGGAGGGAACACCATATATTTT
clone size: many; D gene: NA; V gene: TRBV19; J gene: TRBJ2-6; CDR3 protein: CATQKRVSGANVLTF; CDR3 DNA: TGTGCCACCCAAAAGCGGGTGTCTGGGGCCAACGTCCTGACTTTC
clone size: few; D gene: NA; V gene: TRBV12-3/TRBV12-4; J gene: TRBJ1-1; CDR3 protein: CATSPPANTEAFF; CDR3 DNA: TGTGCCACCTCCCCCCCAGCGAACACTGAAGCTTTCTTT